The 9 T cell receptor beta chains presented below share a single source sample, sequenced in a study of lymphopenia after photon versus proton radiotherapy. Method: immunoSEQ multiplex PCR; TCRdb's copy keeps in-frame clones and lacks some. The data hold 7,400 or so clones, with roughly nine tenths observed a single time. Sequences were derived from peripheral blood, sampled from a patient treated with photon-based radiotherapy. The receptors originated from a woman aged 70-85 years with pancreatic cancer.

The rearrangement joins TRBV4-3 to TRBJ2-1; 8 nucleotides align to TRBD2. CDR1 and CDR2 from the germline V gene are LGHNA and YSLEER. This CDR3 contains 15 residues. V was pared by 4 bases and J by 8 bases, with 10 bases of the junction left unmatched. The CDR3 region has the DNA TGCGCCAGCAGCCCCAGCCGCGGACTAGCACATGAGCAGTTCTTC. Translation: CASSPSRGLAHEQFF.

The chain combines TRBV5-4 with TRBJ2-2, with TRBD2 identical over 7 bases. The CDR3 runs 15 residues. Germline lookup yields CDR1 SGHNT and CDR2 YYREEE (reference sequence). Trimming cost V 3 bases and J 7 bases; bases outside gene matches: 9. CDR3 sequence reads: CASSSRSGVDGELFF. CDR3 coding DNA: TGTGCCAGCAGCTCGCGCAGCGGGGTCGACGGGGAGCTGTTTTTT.

This clone was seen more than once but under ten times. J is TRBJ1-1 and V is TRBV13; D uncertain. The CDR3 consists of 15 residues. Germline V gives CDR1 PRHDT, CDR2 FYEKMQ (reference sequence). Trimming left V 4 bases short and J 0 bases short, with 12 bases between. The CDR3 reads CASSSSGRMNTEAFF. The DNA for the CDR3 is TGTGCCAGCAGCTCTAGCGGACGGATGAACACTGAAGCTTTCTTT.

The chain recombines TRBV19 with TRBJ1-5; D not certain. CDR3 length: 17 residues. CDR1 is LNHDA, CDR2 SQIVND, per germline (reference sequence). Between the trimmed V and J ends, which lost 0 bases and 0 bases, there was a span of 12 bases. CDR3 in amino acids: CASSIDGSRFSNQPQHF. DNA for the CDR3: TGTGCCAGTAGTATAGATGGGAGCAGGTTTAGCAATCAGCCCCAGCATTTT.

This chain links TRBV14 with TRBJ1-6, with D possibly matching TRBD1 (5 bases). The V and J ends lost 2 bases and 9 bases respectively, with 14 bases between them. The CDR3 length is 15 residues. Germline V gene data show CDR1 as SGHDN and CDR2 as FVKESK. The CDR3 sequence is CASSQSQGLGSPLHF. The CDR3 DNA reads as TGTGCCAGCAGCCAATCGCAGGGCTTAGGTTCACCCCTCCACTTT.

The chain employs TRBV7-2 and TRBJ1-2; D remains unclear. In germline, CDR1 is SGHTA, CDR2 FQGNSA. This CDR3 has 17 residues. Between the trimmed V and J ends, which lost 5 bases and 1 base, there was a span of 20 bases. The chain's CDR3 is CASSPGSGGNHNYGYTF. The CDR3 coding sequence is TGTGCCAGCAGCCCAGGCTCGGGCGGCAACCATAACTATGGCTACACCTTC.

The V call is TRBV2, the J call TRBJ2-5; D tentatively reads TRBD1 or TRBD2 (6 bases each). CDR1 is SNHLY and CDR2 is FYNNEI in the germline V gene. The CDR3 consists of 13 residues. V was clipped by 4 bases and J by 5 bases, with 11 bases between them. CDR3 protein: CASSVQGRETQYF. The DNA of the CDR3 is TGTGCCAGCAGTGTCCAGGGGAGGGAGACCCAGTACTTC.

The chain joins TRBV6-1 to TRBJ1-1; D call uncertain. The CDR3 runs to 12 residues. Trimming pared 7 bases from V and 6 bases from J, leaving 12 bases between. The germline V gene has CDR1 MNHNS and CDR2 SASEGT. DNA of the CDR3: TGTGCCAGCACGACAATTGGTGCTGAAGCTTTCTTT. This sequence encodes CASTTIGAEAFF.

The J gene is TRBJ2-3, the V gene TRBV7-6, with 8 bases identical to TRBD2. Trimming removed 3 bases from V and 1 base from J; junction bases left unmatched: 9. Germline V gene sequence: CDR1 SGHVS, CDR2 FNYEAQ. There are 17 residues in the CDR3. DNA of the CDR3: TGTGCCAGCAGCTTCACCAGCGGGAGTCGTCGCACAGATACGCAGTATTTT. This encodes CASSFTSGSRRTDTQYF.